This section outlines one T cell receptor beta chain sequence together with its context. Its cognate antigen is unknown. This sample stems from a study of blood T cells in healthy people across ages. Overall study findings and caveats: One million T cells yielded diversity estimates that were considered underestimates.

Isolated per sample were at least 6 million PBMCs. Deletions cut 8 bases from V and 4 bases from J, with 15 bases between. Germline values: CDR1 PRHDT, CDR2 FYEKMQ (reference sequence). The CDR3 extends over 13 amino acids. With a J-beta primer mix and a sample-barcoded 5' primer, a second PCR ran about 7 to 12 cycles. Each cDNA molecule received a tag from a template-switch adaptor that had 12 random nucleotides. Via MiXCR, TCRdb re-called the 5' RACE reads, giving one row per CDR3 protein. The data hold 1.5 million to 2 million distinct CDR3 sequences, with almost 35% observed a single time. The sequence was collected from a woman in her thirties in good health. Sequencing was performed on blood. The chain uses TRBV13 and TRBJ2-7, with D perhaps assigned TRBD1 or TRBD2 (6 bases each). The CDR3 region has the DNA TGTGCCAGCGGCGGAGGGGGAAGGTACGAGCAGTACTTC. As protein: CASGGGGRYEQYF.